Shown below are 25 T cell receptor beta chains from a single sample sequenced in a study of neurological immune-mediated disorders. From the 5' RACE reads, TCRdb called clonotypes with MiXCR, one entry per CDR3 protein. This table holds 55,000 to 70,000 distinct CDR3 sequences, around 11% found once. Time point indicated: longitudinal time-point 1 (baseline). Sequenced: PBMCs. The receptors originated from a male donor with HTLV-1-associated myelopathy (HAM/TSP).

This clonotype occurred many times. The genes are TRBV9 and TRBJ2-2, with D uncertain. The CDR3 totals 13 residues. Per germline, CDR1 SGDLS and CDR2 YYNGEE. V lost 0 bases, J lost 7 bases, and 7 bases lay in between. For the CDR3, the DNA is TGTGCCAGCAGCGTAGGGGGAAGCGGGGAGCTGTTTTTT. This gives the protein CASSVGGSGELFF.

This clonotype was seen a handful of times. The V call is TRBV11-2, the J call TRBJ2-7; D call uncertain. CDR1 and CDR2 from the germline V gene are SGHAT and FQNNGV. The CDR3 has 14 amino acids. Between the trimmed V and J ends, which lost 2 bases and 3 bases, there was a span of 11 bases. CDR3 sequence (DNA): TGTGCCAGCAGCTTAATGGCGACAATCTACGAGCAGTACTTC. It codes for CASSLMATIYEQYF.

This clonotype was counted at least ten times. This chain links TRBV5-1 with TRBJ1-6; 12 nucleotides align to TRBD1. Germline V CDR1 and CDR2: SGHRS, YFSETQ. The CDR3 has 16 amino acids. V lost 3 bases, J lost 10 bases, and 8 bases stayed unmatched. DNA of the CDR3: TGCGCCAGCAGCTCCGCCCGGGACAGGGGGCGATCACCCCTCCACTTT. Translating it yields CASSSARDRGRSPLHF.

V is TRBV18 and J is TRBJ2-7; D possibly uses TRBD1 or TRBD2 (5 bases each). This CDR3 spans 12 amino acids. Germline CDR1 is KGHSH and CDR2 is LQKENI. V was cut by 1 base and J by 6 bases, with 7 bases left in between. CDR3 nucleotides: TGTGCCAGCTCACCACAGGGGAGCGAGCAGTACTTC. Protein product: CASSPQGSEQYF.

The chain recombines TRBV19 with TRBJ2-6; no definite D call. Germline V CDR1 and CDR2: LNHDA, SQIVND (reference sequence). Trimming pared 5 bases from V and 4 bases from J, leaving 6 bases between. CDR3 length: 13 amino acids. The CDR3 reads CASSVTGANVLTF. The CDR3 DNA reads as TGTGCCAGTAGTGTGACAGGGGCCAACGTCCTGACTTTC.

The V gene is TRBV20-1, the J gene TRBJ2-5, with D perhaps matching TRBD2 (5 bases). Trimming left V 2 bases short and J 7 bases short, with 8 bases between. This CDR3 spans 11 amino acids. The V gene's germline CDR1 is DFQATT and CDR2 SNEGSKA (reference sequence). The CDR3 reads CSARNSATQYF. The CDR3 DNA reads as TGCAGTGCTAGAAATAGCGCGACCCAGTACTTC.

This sequence joins TRBV18 and TRBJ2-3, with D possibly being TRBD1 (6 bases). The CDR3 sequence is 14 residues long. Germline V gives CDR1 KGHSH, CDR2 LQKENI. Trimming removed 3 bases from V and 6 bases from J, with 13 bases in between. CDR3 sequence: CASSPPQGGDTQYF. CDR3 DNA: TGTGCCAGCTCACCTCCACAGGGTGGGGATACGCAGTATTTT.

This clonotype showed up many times. This chain connects TRBV18 to TRBJ1-1; TRBD1 agrees at 12 bases. The CDR3 is 17 amino acids. Germline V gives CDR1 KGHSH, CDR2 LQKENI. The V and J ends lost 3 bases and 4 bases, in that order; junction bases with no gene match: 9. CDR3 sequence: CASSPYRDRGLGTEAFF. The CDR3 coding sequence is TGTGCCAGCTCACCCTACCGGGACAGGGGGCTCGGCACTGAAGCTTTCTTT.

This clonotype was counted at least ten times. The chain couples TRBV27 to TRBJ1-1; weak D call: TRBD1 (6 bases). The ends were cut back, 7 bases at V and 0 bases at J, with 9 bases in the middle. Germline V gene data show CDR1 as MNHEY and CDR2 as SMNVEV (reference sequence). The length of the CDR3 is 13 residues. CDR3 residues: CASTGDMNTEAFF. The DNA of the CDR3 is TGTGCCAGCACCGGGGACATGAACACTGAAGCTTTCTTT.

This clonotype was detected many times. The chain couples TRBV12-3 or TRBV12-4 to TRBJ1-6, with D maybe TRBD1 (6 bases). The CDR3 loop spans 14 amino acids. Trimming pared 5 bases from V and 6 bases from J, leaving 11 bases between. The CDR3 reads CASSQTGGNSPLHF. Here the CDR3 DNA reads TGTGCCAGCAGTCAGACAGGCGGTAATTCACCCCTCCACTTT.

This clonotype has ten or more counts. This chain joins TRBV5-1 and TRBJ2-7; D possibly matches TRBD1 or TRBD2 (6 bases each). V was cut by 8 bases and J by 5 bases, with 29 bases left in between. The germline V gene has CDR1 SGHRS and CDR2 YFSETQ. This CDR3 contains 17 residues. The CDR3, as DNA: TGCGCCAGGTCGGGCACAGGGAGGCGTTTTACGAAGAACGAGCAGTACTTC. This codes for CARSGTGRRFTKNEQYF.

This clonotype has a count of ten or more. The rearrangement links TRBV18 to TRBJ2-3; D may be TRBD1 (5 bases). From germline, CDR1 is KGHSH and CDR2 LQKENI. CDR3 length: 15 amino acids. The V end lost 4 bases, the J end lost 1 base, and 12 bases lay between the germline ends. This CDR3 is CASSLTGTRTDTQYF. The DNA for the CDR3 is TGTGCCAGCTCACTTACAGGTACCCGCACAGATACGCAGTATTTT.

This clonotype was seen many times. The V and J genes are TRBV7-9 and TRBJ2-4, with D perhaps being TRBD1 or TRBD2 (6 bases each). V gave up 1 base and J gave up 0 bases, with 22 bases separating them. Looked up from germline, CDR1 is SEHNR and CDR2 is FQNEAQ (reference sequence). The length of the CDR3 is 20 residues. The CDR3 coding sequence is TGTGCCAGCAGCTTAGGGGGGGCCTTCCTCGGAGGCCTAGCCAAAAACATTCAGTACTTC. Encoded protein: CASSLGGAFLGGLAKNIQYF.

This clonotype showed up many times. The V call is TRBV6-2 or TRBV6-3, the J call TRBJ2-1; D possibly matches TRBD1 or TRBD2 (6 bases each). From germline, CDR1 is MNHEY and CDR2 SVGEGT. With 6 bases removed from V and 7 bases from J, the gap between germline ends came to 13 bases. This CDR3 is built from 13 residues. CDR3 nucleotides: TGTGCCAGCAGAGGGGGACTTCTTAATGAGCAGTTCTTC. It codes for CASRGGLLNEQFF.

In its sample, this clonotype was seen many times. V gene TRBV20-1 combines with J gene TRBJ2-2; D possibly corresponds to TRBD1 (6 bases). V lost 0 bases to trimming and J lost 5 bases, with 10 bases between them. CDR3 length equals 14 residues. CDR1 is DFQATT and CDR2 is SNEGSKA in the germline V gene (reference sequence). CDR3 sequence: CSAREGAGTGELFF. CDR3 DNA sequence: TGCAGTGCTAGAGAGGGGGCTGGGACCGGGGAGCTGTTTTTT.

This clonotype showed up just a few times. V gene TRBV5-4 combines with J gene TRBJ2-1; TRBD1 or TRBD2 may be the D gene (7 bases each). The germline CDR1 and CDR2 sequences are SGHNT and YYREEE (reference sequence). Trimming stripped 3 bases from V and 10 bases from J, with 17 bases between. There are 14 residues in the CDR3. CDR3 sequence reads: CASSSQQGRDEQFF. CDR3 sequence (DNA): TGTGCCAGCAGCTCTCAACAGGGGAGGGACGAGCAGTTCTTC.

This clonotype came up many times. This chain connects TRBV7-6 to TRBJ2-2; 7 positions match TRBD1. The V gene end was trimmed by 3 bases and the J gene end by 0 bases; junction bases not matched to a gene: 1. Looked up from germline, CDR1 is SGHVS and CDR2 is FNYEAQ. This CDR3 region has 15 residues. The chain's CDR3 is CASSLGQTNTGELFF. In DNA form, the CDR3 reads TGTGCCAGCAGCTTGGGACAGACGAACACCGGGGAGCTGTTTTTT.

There are many counts of this clonotype. The J gene is TRBJ1-6, the V gene TRBV5-5; D unresolved. Germline CDR1 SGHKS, CDR2 YYEKEE (reference sequence). The V end lost 0 bases, the J end lost 0 bases, and 4 bases lay between the germline ends. There are 15 residues in the CDR3. The CDR3 region is CASSLGSSYNSPLHF. CDR3 nucleotides: TGTGCCAGCAGCTTGGGGAGCTCCTATAATTCACCCCTCCACTTT. The complete variable domain, with remaining parts taken from reference TRBV5-5 and TRBJ1-6, reads DAGVTQSPTHLIKTRGQQVTLRCSPISGHKSVSWYQQVLGQGPQFIFQYYEKEERGRGNFPDRFSARQFPNYSSELNVNALLLGDSALYLCASSLGSSYNSPLHFGNGTRLTVT.

This clonotype was counted at least ten times. V gene TRBV7-3 combines with J gene TRBJ1-6; the D gene is possibly TRBD1 (5 bases). CDR1 SGHTA and CDR2 FQGTGA come from the germline V gene. This CDR3 region has 14 residues. The V gene lost 5 bases and the J gene lost 14 bases, with 19 bases spanning the gap. CDR3 DNA: TGTGCCAGCAGCCTAAACCCTCAGGGAAGCACCCTCCACTTT. This gives the protein CASSLNPQGSTLHF. Full variable domain (rest looked up from reference TRBV7-3 and TRBJ1-6): GAGVSQTPSNKVTEKGKYVELRCDPISGHTALYWYRQSLGQGPEFLIYFQGTGAADDSGLPNDRFFAVRPEGSVSTLKIQRTERGDSAVYLCASSLNPQGSTLHFGNGTRLTVT.

The table lists this clonotype with many counts. This sequence joins TRBV25-1 and TRBJ1-3; no firm D call. Trimming left V 3 bases short and J 4 bases short, with 13 bases between. The CDR3 loop spans 15 amino acids. The germline V gene encodes CDR1 MGHDK and CDR2 SYGVNS. The CDR3 here is CASSETREIGNTIYF. CDR3 nucleotides: TGTGCCAGCAGTGAGACGCGCGAAATCGGAAACACCATATATTTT. The entire variable domain, with the rest obtained from reference TRBV25-1 and TRBJ1-3, is as follows: EADIYQTPRYLVIGTGKKITLECSQTMGHDKMYWYQQDPGMELHLIHYSYGVNSTEKGDLSSESTVSRIRTEHFPLTLESARPSHTSQYLCASSETREIGNTIYFGEGSWLTVV.

Many counts were recorded for this clonotype. This chain uses TRBV14 with TRBJ2-1; 8 positions agree with TRBD2. With 4 bases clipped from V and 3 bases from J, the junction kept 8 bases outside the gene matches. The germline V gene has CDR1 SGHDN and CDR2 FVKESK. The CDR3 totals 16 residues. The CDR3 region has the DNA TGTGCCAGCAGCCCAGCGCGGGGGGAAAACTACAATGAGCAGTTCTTC. This translates into CASSPARGENYNEQFF.

This clonotype was seen ten or more times. The V gene is TRBV2, the J gene TRBJ2-2; 7 bases are a match to TRBD2. The CDR3 contains 16 residues. CDR1 is SNHLY and CDR2 is FYNNEI in the germline V gene. The V and J ends lost 6 bases and 3 bases, in that order; junction bases with no gene match: 10. In DNA, the CDR3 is TGTGCCAGCAGGGACGGACTAGATCGGTACACCGGGGAGCTGTTTTTT. Translated: CASRDGLDRYTGELFF.

This clonotype was observed at least ten times. The chain links TRBV20-1 to TRBJ1-1; D gene ambiguous. V shed 6 bases and J shed 1 base, with 9 bases lying between them. CDR1 DFQATT and CDR2 SNEGSKA come from the germline V gene (reference sequence). The CDR3 contains 12 residues. Here the CDR3 reads CSARRSNTEAFF. The CDR3 DNA reads TGCAGTGCCCGGCGATCGAACACTGAAGCTTTCTTT.

This clonotype was seen at least ten times. The CDR3 region is CASSLEGRGDTQYF. The CDR3 coding sequence is TGCGCCAGCAGCTTGGAGGGGCGTGGAGATACGCAGTATTTT. The chain recombines TRBV5-1 with TRBJ2-3; TRBD1 is a possible D gene (5 bases). CDR1 is SGHRS, CDR2 YFSETQ, per germline. This CDR3 has 14 residues. Deletions cut 0 bases from V and 5 bases from J, with 10 bases between.

This clonotype was recorded many times. In DNA form, the CDR3 reads TGTGCCAGCACCCTCGCCTGGTGCGGAGTCTACGAGCAGTACTTC. Amino acid sequence: CASTLAWCGVYEQYF. This chain links TRBV21-1 with TRBJ2-7; TRBD2 is taken as the D call from the table, unchecked against the DNA. TRBV21-1 is an annotated pseudogene. The CDR3 contains 15 residues.